The rows below give T cell receptor beta chains drawn from one sample of a study of blood T cell repertoires in COVID-19. Using immunoSEQ multiplex PCR, the repertoire was profiled, and TCRdb retains in-frame clones only, with some absent. The sample has 15,000 to 20,000 clones, about 81% seen once. Sample: peripheral blood. The receptor source for this set is a man aged 60 to 75 with acute or convalescent COVID-19. Both conserved end residues are part of each CDR3. Fields, in order: V gene, clone size, CDR3 protein. Only part of the rows carry a size: once, few, many, or a class if the clone is expanded.

v_call: TRBV7-2; clone_size: .; cdr3_aa: CASSQGQGLVPLHF
v_call: TRBV14; clone_size: .; cdr3_aa: CASSQVGVVNSPLHF
v_call: TRBV14; clone_size: .; cdr3_aa: CASSPGLIETQYF
v_call: TRBV9; clone_size: .; cdr3_aa: CASSVADSIYGYTF
v_call: TRBV6-1; clone_size: .; cdr3_aa: CASSEAGTGPYEQYF
v_call: TRBV29-1; clone_size: .; cdr3_aa: CSGIQGAGYEQYF
v_call: TRBV5-8; clone_size: .; cdr3_aa: CASSFSGGLAGELFF
v_call: TRBV28; clone_size: .; cdr3_aa: CASSLSGGTNEKLFF
v_call: TRBV9; clone_size: .; cdr3_aa: CASSQWAGDNEKLFF
v_call: TRBV25-1; clone_size: .; cdr3_aa: CASSDSRPGQGDLYGYTF
v_call: TRBV19; clone_size: .; cdr3_aa: CASTGLSGGQETQYF
v_call: TRBV18; clone_size: once; cdr3_aa: CASSPTGSGGNTIYF
v_call: TRBV10-1; clone_size: .; cdr3_aa: CASSYSGGRGFNDGYTF
v_call: TRBV29-1; clone_size: .; cdr3_aa: CSVGQGAGYGYTF
v_call: TRBV28; clone_size: .; cdr3_aa: CASSGYGYTF
v_call: TRBV6-6; clone_size: .; cdr3_aa: CASSRAQGRDKLFF
v_call: TRBV7-2; clone_size: .; cdr3_aa: CASSLGTGGKSETQYF
v_call: TRBV18; clone_size: .; cdr3_aa: CASRRAANEKLFF
v_call: TRBV5-4; clone_size: .; cdr3_aa: CASSLRDRGFTF
v_call: TRBV2; clone_size: .; cdr3_aa: CASRSDIFYEQYF
v_call: TRBV27; clone_size: .; cdr3_aa: CASRRVGRGGTDTQYF
v_call: TRBV5-4; clone_size: .; cdr3_aa: CASSTTGYTEAFF
v_call: TRBV19; clone_size: .; cdr3_aa: CASSMQRGANVLTF
v_call: TRBV10-3; clone_size: .; cdr3_aa: CAISGREETQYF
v_call: TRBV5-6; clone_size: once; cdr3_aa: CASSLTRDRGNEQFF
v_call: TRBV19; clone_size: .; cdr3_aa: CASSIRDWNQPQHF
v_call: TRBV18; clone_size: .; cdr3_aa: CASSPDGQVNQPQHF
v_call: TRBV18; clone_size: .; cdr3_aa: CASSRTGGFYEQYF
v_call: TRBV15; clone_size: .; cdr3_aa: CATSHTGDGELFF
v_call: TRBV18; clone_size: .; cdr3_aa: CASSLRRGETQYF